The T cell receptor (beta chain) described here comes from a study of T cell repertoires in cytomegalovirus infection. Study summary: Public TCR beta signatures provided an indication of both CMV infection and a matching HLA type. Study-wide results and limits: The response measured ex vivo was dominated by TCR beta clonotypes (HLA-C-restricted and CMV-specific). The cumulative frequency of public TCR beta families identified carriers of CMV plus the relevant HLA.

This clonotype showed up just a few times. What it binds is unknown. TCRdb recomputed calls from the reads with MiXCR, one row per CDR3 protein. The sample holds around 95,000 distinct CDR3 sequences, about 31% seen once. The V gene's germline CDR1 is SGHNT and CDR2 YYREEE (reference sequence). CDR3 length: 15 amino acids. V lost 0 bases and J 1 base, leaving 10 bases between the germline ends. This sample comprised CD8+ T cells from cultured PBMCs, obtained from culture after CMV antigen stimulation. The receptor was derived from a human donor in good health (CMV status not recorded). Some clones in this sample may be carry-over from other donors' samples. The chain has TRBV5-4 and TRBJ2-5; tentative D call: TRBD2 (6 bases). CDR3 loop: CASSLGGGSQETQYF. The CDR3 bases are TGTGCCAGCAGCTTGGGTGGGGGGTCCCAAGAGACCCAGTACTTC.